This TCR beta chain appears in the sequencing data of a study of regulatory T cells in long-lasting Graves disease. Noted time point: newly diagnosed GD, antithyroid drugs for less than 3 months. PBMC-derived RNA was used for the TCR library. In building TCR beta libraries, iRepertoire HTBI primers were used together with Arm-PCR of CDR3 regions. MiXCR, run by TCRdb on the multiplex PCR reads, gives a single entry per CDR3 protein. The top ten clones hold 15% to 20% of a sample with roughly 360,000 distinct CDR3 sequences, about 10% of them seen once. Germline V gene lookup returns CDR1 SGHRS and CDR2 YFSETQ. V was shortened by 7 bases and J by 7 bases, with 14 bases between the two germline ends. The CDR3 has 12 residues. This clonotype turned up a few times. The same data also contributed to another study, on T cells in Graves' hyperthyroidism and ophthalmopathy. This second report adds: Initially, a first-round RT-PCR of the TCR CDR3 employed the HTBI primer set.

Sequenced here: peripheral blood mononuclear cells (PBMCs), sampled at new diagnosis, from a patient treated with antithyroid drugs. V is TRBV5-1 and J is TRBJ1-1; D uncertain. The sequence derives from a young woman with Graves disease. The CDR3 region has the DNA TGCGCCAGCGGATGGTCCGCCAATGAAGCTTTCTTT. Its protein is CASGWSANEAFF. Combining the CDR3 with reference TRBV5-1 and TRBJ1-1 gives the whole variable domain KAGVTQTPRYLIKTRGQQVTLSCSPISGHRSVSWYQQTPGQGLQFLFEYFSETQRNKGNFPGRFSGRQFSNSRSEMNVSTLELGDSALYLCASGWSANEAFFGQGTRLTVV.